The TCR beta chain under discussion was sequenced for a study of read filtering for tumor transcriptome and immune sequencing. Study information: IR-seq gave about 4 to 10.27 million TCR reads per sample; RNA-seq gave about 80 to 1273. Regarding the study as a whole: The sorted CD138-negative fraction was a mixed bone marrow immune population, not purified T cells. IR-seq captured clonotypes deeper and more reliably than RNA-seq.

This CDR3 is 14 amino acids long. Germline CDR1 reads SGHVS; CDR2 reads FQNEAQ. With V trimmed by 5 bases and J by 4 bases, 7 bases remained unmatched. Bone marrow was sampled from every patient at the time of active disease. The library was built from roughly 400 ng RNA with molecular barcoded adaptors for alpha/delta and beta/gamma chains. TCRdb itself ran the reads through MiXCR, one entry per CDR3 protein. The data contain tens of thousands of distinct CDR3 sequences, roughly 19% of them singletons. This clonotype was seen ten or more times. What it binds is unknown. The receptor's source is a donor over 35 with multiple myeloma. Sequencing used a population of CD138-negative cells sorted from bone marrow. The chain is built from TRBV7-8 and TRBJ1-1; 7 bases map to TRBD1. The CDR3: CASSEDRDSTEAFF. The DNA of the CDR3 is TGTGCCAGCAGCGAAGACCGGGACAGCACTGAAGCTTTCTTT.